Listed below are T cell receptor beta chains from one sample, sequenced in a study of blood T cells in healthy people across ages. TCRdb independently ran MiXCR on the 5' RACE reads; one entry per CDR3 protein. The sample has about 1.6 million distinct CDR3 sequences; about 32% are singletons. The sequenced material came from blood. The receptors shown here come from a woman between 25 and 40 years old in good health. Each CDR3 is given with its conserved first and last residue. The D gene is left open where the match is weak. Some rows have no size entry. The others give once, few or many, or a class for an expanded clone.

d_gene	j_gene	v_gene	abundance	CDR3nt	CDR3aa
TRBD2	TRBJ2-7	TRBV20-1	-	TGCAGTGCCTTTCGCGGGACTACAGGAAACGAGCAGTACTTC	CSAFRGTTGNEQYF
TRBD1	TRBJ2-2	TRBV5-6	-	TGTGCCAGCAGCTTGCGGGACAGGGGAAACACCGGGGAGCTGTTTTTT	CASSLRDRGNTGELFF
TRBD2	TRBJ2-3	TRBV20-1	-	TGCAGTGCTAGCCAGCGGGGGGGCTCAGATACGCAGTATTTT	CSASQRGGSDTQYF
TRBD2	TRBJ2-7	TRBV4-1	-	TGCGCCAGCAGCCAACGGGGGGGCTACGAGCAGTACTTC	CASSQRGGYEQYF
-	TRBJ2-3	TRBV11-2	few	TGTGCCAGCGAATTCTTCAGGGGTAGCACAGATACGCAGTATTTT	CASEFFRGSTDTQYF
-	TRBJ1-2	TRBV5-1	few	TGCGCCAGCAGGCCCGGGAGCAAGGTGCTTGGCTACACCTTC	CASRPGSKVLGYTF
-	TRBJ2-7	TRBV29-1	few	TGCAGCGTTGAAAACGGGCCCCTCTCCTACGAGCAGTACTTC	CSVENGPLSYEQYF
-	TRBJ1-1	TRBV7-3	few	TGTGCCAGCAGCGGCTTAGTCAATTATCAGGAGAACACTGAAGCTTTCTTT	CASSGLVNYQENTEAFF
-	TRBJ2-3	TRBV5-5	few	TGTGCCAGCAGCTTCCCTGGCCGCACAGATACGCAGTATTTT	CASSFPGRTDTQYF
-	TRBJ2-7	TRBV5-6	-	TGTGCCAGCAGCTCCGGACATTTAAGCTACGAGCAGTACTTC	CASSSGHLSYEQYF
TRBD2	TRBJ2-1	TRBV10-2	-	TGCGCCAGCAGCAAGGCTAGCGGGTGGGGGGAGCAGTTCTTC	CASSKASGWGEQFF
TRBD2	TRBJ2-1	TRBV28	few	TGTGCCAGCAGTCCACACGGCGGGACTAGCGGGAGAAATCCCTACAATGAGCAGTTCTTC	CASSPHGGTSGRNPYNEQFF
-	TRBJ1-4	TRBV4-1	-	TGCGCCAGCAGCCAGACGCAGGGAAAACTGTTTTTT	CASSQTQGKLFF
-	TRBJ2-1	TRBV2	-	TGTGTCCTAAGCGGGCAGCACTCCTACAATGAGCAGTTCTTC	CVLSGQHSYNEQFF
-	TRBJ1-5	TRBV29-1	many	TGCAGCGTTGCCACAGGGCTCAATCAGCCCCAGCATTTT	CSVATGLNQPQHF
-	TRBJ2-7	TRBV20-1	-	TGCAGTGCTATACAAAATTACGAGCAGTACTTC	CSAIQNYEQYF
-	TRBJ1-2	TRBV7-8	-	TGTGCCAGCAGCCCGGGACATCGTGGTGGCTACACCTTC	CASSPGHRGGYTF
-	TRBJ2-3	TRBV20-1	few	TGCAGTGCTAGGGGTCAGAACGGTTTAGATACGCAGTATTTT	CSARGQNGLDTQYF
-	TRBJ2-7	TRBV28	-	TGTGCCAGCAGTACCCTTTCCTACGAGCAGCACTTC	CASSTLSYEQHF
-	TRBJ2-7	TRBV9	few	TGTGCCAGCAGCGACGGGGGCTTGGAGCAGTACTTC	CASSDGGLEQYF
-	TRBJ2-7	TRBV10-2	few	TGCGCCAGCAGTGACGCGATCTACGAGCAGTACTTC	CASSDAIYEQYF
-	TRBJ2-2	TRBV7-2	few	TGTGCCAGCAGCCCCTGGGGCGACACCGGGGAGCTGTTTTTT	CASSPWGDTGELFF
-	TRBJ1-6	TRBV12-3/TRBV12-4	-	TGTGCCAGCAGTCCCGGACAGCGAACCTATAATTCACCCCTCCACTTT	CASSPGQRTYNSPLHF
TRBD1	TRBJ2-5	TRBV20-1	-	TGCAGTGCTAGCCCCAGACAGGGGGGACAGACCCAGTACTTC	CSASPRQGGQTQYF
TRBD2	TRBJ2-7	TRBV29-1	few	TGCAGCGCTATGACTAGCGGGACATACGAGCAGTACTTC	CSAMTSGTYEQYF
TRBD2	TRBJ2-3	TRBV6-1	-	TGTGCCAGCAGTGAAAATGTGGGACTAGCGGGAGGGAGCACAGATACGCAGTATTTT	CASSENVGLAGGSTDTQYF
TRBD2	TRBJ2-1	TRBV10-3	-	TGTGCCATCAGTGAGAGTATTATCGGACTAGCGGAATCCTACAATGAGCAGTTCTTC	CAISESIIGLAESYNEQFF
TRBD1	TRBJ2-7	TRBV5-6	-	TGTGCCAGCAGCTTTACGGGACAGGGGAGCCACGAGCAGTACTTC	CASSFTGQGSHEQYF
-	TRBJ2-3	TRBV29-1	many	TGCAGCGTTGTGGGGGTAGATACGCAGTATTTT	CSVVGVDTQYF
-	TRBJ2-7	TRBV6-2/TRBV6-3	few	TGTGCCAGCAGTTACACCGCTCGACAGCCGGCCTACGAGCAGTACTTC	CASSYTARQPAYEQYF
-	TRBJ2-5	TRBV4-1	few	TGCGCCAGCAGCCAAGTGCAAGGGTTGGAAGAGACCCAGTACTTC	CASSQVQGLEETQYF
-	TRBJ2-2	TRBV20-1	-	TGCAGTGCTAGAGAACAAATGAACACCGGGGAGCTGTTTTTT	CSAREQMNTGELFF
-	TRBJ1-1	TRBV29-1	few	TGCAGCGTTGAAAGGTGGGCAGGAGAAGCTTTCTTT	CSVERWAGEAFF
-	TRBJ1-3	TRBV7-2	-	TGTGCCAGCAGCTTAAGGGAGAGCTCTGGAAACACCATATATTTT	CASSLRESSGNTIYF
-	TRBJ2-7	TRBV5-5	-	TGTGCCAGCAGCCCGCTCGTTACGCGGCCCGCCCCCTACGAGCAGTACTTC	CASSPLVTRPAPYEQYF
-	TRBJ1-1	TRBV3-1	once	TGTGCCAGCAGCCAACATGCAGGGTCAGGAGCTTTCTTT	CASSQHAGSGAFF
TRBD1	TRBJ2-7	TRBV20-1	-	TGCAGTGCCGCCGACCGGGACAGGGTTCTCTACGAGCAGTACTTC	CSAADRDRVLYEQYF
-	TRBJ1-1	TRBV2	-	TGTGCCAGCAGTGCGGGTAGGGCCACTGAAGCTTTCTTT	CASSAGRATEAFF
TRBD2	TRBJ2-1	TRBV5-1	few	TGCGCCAGCAGCTTGGTTAGCGGGGGGACGGATGAGCAGTTCTTC	CASSLVSGGTDEQFF
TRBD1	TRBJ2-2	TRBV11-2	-	TGTGCCAGCAGAAAAACAGGGGGGACCGGGGAGCTGTTTTTT	CASRKTGGTGELFF
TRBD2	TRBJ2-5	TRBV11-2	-	TGTGCCAGCAGCCGTGGGACTAGCGGGGGCCTCACACAAGAGACCCAGTACTTC	CASSRGTSGGLTQETQYF
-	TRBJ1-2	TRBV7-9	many	TGTGCCAGCAGCTTAGCGGGGACTGATGGCTACACCTTC	CASSLAGTDGYTF
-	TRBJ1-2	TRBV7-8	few	TGTGCCAGCAGCTTAGCGTCGGGGCGCGACTATGGCTACACCTTC	CASSLASGRDYGYTF
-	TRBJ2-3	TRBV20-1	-	TGCAGTGCCTTCCCCCCGGGGGCCCGCGCAGATACGCAGTATTTT	CSAFPPGARADTQYF
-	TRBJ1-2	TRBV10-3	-	TGTGCCATCGGGAACTATGGCTACACCTTC	CAIGNYGYTF
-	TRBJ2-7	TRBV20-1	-	TGCAGTGCCCCACCTCCGGCTACCTACGAGCAGTACTTC	CSAPPPATYEQYF
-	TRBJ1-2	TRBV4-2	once	TGTGCCAGCAGCCAAGATCCACCGGGGGTGTGGGATGGCTACACCTTC	CASSQDPPGVWDGYTF
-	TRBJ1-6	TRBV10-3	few	TGTGCCATCAGTCCCGTAGAAGGGTCCTATAATTCACCCCTCCACTTT	CAISPVEGSYNSPLHF
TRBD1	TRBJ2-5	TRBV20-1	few	TGCAGTGCTCCCCTAGGGACAGGGGGTTATGAGACCCAGTACTTC	CSAPLGTGGYETQYF
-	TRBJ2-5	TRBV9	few	TGTGCCAGCAGCCCCGCCAGCGAAGAGACCCAGTACTTC	CASSPASEETQYF